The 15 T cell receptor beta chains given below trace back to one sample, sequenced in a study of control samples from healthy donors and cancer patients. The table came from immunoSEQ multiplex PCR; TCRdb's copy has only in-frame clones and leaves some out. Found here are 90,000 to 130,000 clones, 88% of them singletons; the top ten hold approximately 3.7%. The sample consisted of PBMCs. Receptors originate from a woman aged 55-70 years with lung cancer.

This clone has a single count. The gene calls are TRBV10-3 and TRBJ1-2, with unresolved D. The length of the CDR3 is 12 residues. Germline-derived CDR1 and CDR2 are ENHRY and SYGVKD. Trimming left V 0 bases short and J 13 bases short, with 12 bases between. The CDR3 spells CAISESGRLGTF. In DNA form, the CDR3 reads TGTGCCATCAGTGAGTCAGGCAGGCTGGGCACCTTC.

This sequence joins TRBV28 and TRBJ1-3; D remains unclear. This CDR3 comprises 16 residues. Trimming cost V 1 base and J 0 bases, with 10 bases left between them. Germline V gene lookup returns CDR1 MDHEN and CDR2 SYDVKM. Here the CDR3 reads CASSLSLIRSGNTIYF. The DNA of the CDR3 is TGTGCCAGCAGTTTATCTCTCATCCGCTCTGGAAACACCATATATTTT.

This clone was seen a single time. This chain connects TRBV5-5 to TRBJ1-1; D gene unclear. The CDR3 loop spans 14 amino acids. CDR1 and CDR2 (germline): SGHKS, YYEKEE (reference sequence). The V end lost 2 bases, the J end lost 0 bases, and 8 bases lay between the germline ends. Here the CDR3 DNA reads TGTGCCAGCAGCTTTGGACGGCTGAACACTGAAGCTTTCTTT. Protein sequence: CASSFGRLNTEAFF.

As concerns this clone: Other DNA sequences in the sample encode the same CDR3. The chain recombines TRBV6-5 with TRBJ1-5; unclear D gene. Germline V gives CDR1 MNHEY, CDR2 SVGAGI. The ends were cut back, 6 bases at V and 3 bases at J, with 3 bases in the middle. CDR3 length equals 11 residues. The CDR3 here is CASRDNQPQHF. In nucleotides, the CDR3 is TGTGCCAGCAGGGACAATCAGCCCCAGCATTTT.

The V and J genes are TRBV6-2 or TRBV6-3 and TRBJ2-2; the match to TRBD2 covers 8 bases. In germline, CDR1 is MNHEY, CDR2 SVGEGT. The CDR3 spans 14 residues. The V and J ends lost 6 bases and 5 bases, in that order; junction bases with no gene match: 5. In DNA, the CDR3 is TGTGCCAGCAGCTCTAGCGGGCCGACCGGGGAGCTGTTTTTT. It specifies CASSSSGPTGELFF.

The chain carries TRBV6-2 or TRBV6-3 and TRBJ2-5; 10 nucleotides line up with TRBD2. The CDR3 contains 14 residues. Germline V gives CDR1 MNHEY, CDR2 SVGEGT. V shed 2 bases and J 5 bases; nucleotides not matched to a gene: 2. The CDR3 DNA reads TGTGCCAGCAGTTACCTAGCGGGAGAGGAGACCCAGTACTTC. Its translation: CASSYLAGEETQYF.

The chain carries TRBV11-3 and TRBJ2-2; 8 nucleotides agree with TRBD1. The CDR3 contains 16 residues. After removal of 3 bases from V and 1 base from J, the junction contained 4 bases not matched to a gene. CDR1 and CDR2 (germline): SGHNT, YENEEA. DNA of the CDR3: TGTGCCAGCAGCTTTCGAGGGACAGGGAACACCGGGGAGCTGTTTTTT. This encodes CASSFRGTGNTGELFF.

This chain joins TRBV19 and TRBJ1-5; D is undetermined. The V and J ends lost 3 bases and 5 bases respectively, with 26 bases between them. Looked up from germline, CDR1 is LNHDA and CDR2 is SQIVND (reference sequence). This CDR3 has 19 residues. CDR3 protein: CASSMRSSPTRGFDQPQHF. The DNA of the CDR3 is TGTGCCAGTAGTATGAGATCAAGTCCGACCCGCGGGTTTGATCAGCCCCAGCATTTT. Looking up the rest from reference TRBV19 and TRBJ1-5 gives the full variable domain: DGGITQSPKYLFRKEGQNVTLSCEQNLNHDAMYWYRQDPGQGLRLIYYSQIVNDFQKGDIAEGYSVSREKKESFPLTVTSAQKNPTAFYLCASSMRSSPTRGFDQPQHFGDGTRLSIL.

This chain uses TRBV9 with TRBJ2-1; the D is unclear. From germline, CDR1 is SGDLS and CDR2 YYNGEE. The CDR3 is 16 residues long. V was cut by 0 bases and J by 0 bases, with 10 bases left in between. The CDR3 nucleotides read TGTGCCAGCAGCGTAGGAACCCTTAGCTCCTACAATGAGCAGTTCTTC. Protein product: CASSVGTLSSYNEQFF. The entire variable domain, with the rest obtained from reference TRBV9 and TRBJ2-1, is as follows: DSGVTQTPKHLITATGQRVTLRCSPRSGDLSVYWYQQSLDQGLQFLIQYYNGEERAKGNILERFSAQQFPDLHSELNLSSLELGDSALYFCASSVGTLSSYNEQFFGPGTRLTVL.

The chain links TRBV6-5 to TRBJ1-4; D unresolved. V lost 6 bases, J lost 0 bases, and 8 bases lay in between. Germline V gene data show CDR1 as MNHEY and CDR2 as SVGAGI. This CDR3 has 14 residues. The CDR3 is CASRHSATNEKLFF. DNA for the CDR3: TGTGCCAGCAGGCACAGTGCAACTAATGAAAAACTGTTTTTT.

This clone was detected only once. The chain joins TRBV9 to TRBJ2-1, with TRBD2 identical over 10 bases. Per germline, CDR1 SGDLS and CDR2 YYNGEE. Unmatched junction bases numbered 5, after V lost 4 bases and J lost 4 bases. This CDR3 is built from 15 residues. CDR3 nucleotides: TGTGCCAGCAGCCCGGGACTAGCGAATTACAATGAGCAGTTCTTC. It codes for CASSPGLANYNEQFF.

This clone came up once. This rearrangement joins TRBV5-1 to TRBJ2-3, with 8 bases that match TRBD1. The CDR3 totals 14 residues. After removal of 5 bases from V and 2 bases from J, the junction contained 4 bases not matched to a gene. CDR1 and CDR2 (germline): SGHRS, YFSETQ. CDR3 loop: CASRGQGFTDTQYF. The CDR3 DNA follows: TGCGCCAGCAGAGGACAGGGATTCACAGATACGCAGTATTTT.

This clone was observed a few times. CDR3 protein: CASSRGSMNTEAFF. The CDR3 DNA follows: TGTGCCAGCAGCCGGGGCTCCATGAACACTGAAGCTTTCTTT. The gene calls are TRBV11-3 and TRBJ1-1, with a possible D match to TRBD1 (5 bases). The germline V gene has CDR1 SGHNT and CDR2 YENEEA. CDR3 length: 14 amino acids. The ends were cut back, 5 bases at V and 0 bases at J, with 10 bases in the middle. The full variable domain, its missing parts supplied by reference TRBV11-3 and TRBJ1-1, is EAGVVQSPRYKIIEKKQPVAFWCNPISGHNTLYWYLQNLGQGPELLIRYENEEAVDDSQLPKDRFSAERLKGVDSTLKIQPAELGDSAVYLCASSRGSMNTEAFFGQGTRLTVV.

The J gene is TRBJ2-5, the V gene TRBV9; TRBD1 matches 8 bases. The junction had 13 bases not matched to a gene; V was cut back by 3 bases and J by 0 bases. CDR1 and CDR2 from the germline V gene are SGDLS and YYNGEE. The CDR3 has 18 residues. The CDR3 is CASSAGTGLISDQETQYF. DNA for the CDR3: TGTGCCAGCAGCGCCGGGACAGGTCTTATAAGCGACCAAGAGACCCAGTACTTC.

The CDR3 is CASSPLAGAGYYEQYF. CDR3 sequence (DNA): TGTGCCAGCTCACCTCTAGCGGGAGCGGGGTACTACGAGCAGTACTTC. The V and J genes are TRBV18 and TRBJ2-7; 10 nucleotides agree with TRBD2. The CDR3 has 16 amino acids. V dropped 3 bases and J dropped 3; count of bases not matched to a gene: 8. Germline assignment: CDR1 KGHSH and CDR2 LQKENI.